The 29 T cell receptor beta chains listed next were all sequenced from one sample in a study of T cell repertoires in cytomegalovirus infection. MiXCR, run by TCRdb on the reads, gives a single entry per CDR3 protein. The sample has roughly 500,000 distinct CDR3 sequences, more than 15% seen once; the top ten hold 20% to 30%. Source material: CD8+ T cells from PBMCs. The receptor source for this set is a human donor in good health (CMV status not recorded). Some clones in this sample may be carry-over from other donors' samples.

This clonotype was observed at least ten times. The chain is built from TRBV5-4 and TRBJ1-5; TRBD1 aligns across 7 bases. Germline V gene sequence: CDR1 SGHNT, CDR2 YYREEE (reference sequence). CDR3 length equals 17 residues. V was pared by 0 bases and J by 2 bases, with 8 bases of the junction left unmatched. The CDR3 region has the DNA TGTGCCAGCAGCTTGGCCAGAGGGGGCAGGGGCAATCAGCCCCAGCATTTT. As protein: CASSLARGGRGNQPQHF. The complete variable domain, with remaining parts taken from reference TRBV5-4 and TRBJ1-5, reads ETGVTQSPTHLIKTRGQQVTLRCSSQSGHNTVSWYQQALGQGPQFIFQYYREEENGRGNFPPRFSGLQFPNYSSELNVNALELDDSALYLCASSLARGGRGNQPQHFGDGTRLSIL.

This clonotype came up a few times. The chain carries TRBV3-1 and TRBJ2-6; 9 nucleotides align to TRBD1. Germline CDR1 LGHDT, CDR2 YNNKEL (reference sequence). The V gene end was trimmed by 3 bases and the J gene end by 1 base; junction bases not matched to a gene: 4. This CDR3 comprises 17 residues. CDR3 DNA: TGTGCCAGCAGCCACGGGACAGGGATGTCTGGGGCCAACGTCCTGACTTTC. The encoded protein is CASSHGTGMSGANVLTF.

This clonotype was picked up many times. The gene calls are TRBV6-1 and TRBJ1-1, with TRBD1 as a possible D gene (5 bases). With 4 bases removed from V and 1 base from J, the gap between germline ends came to 10 bases. CDR1 and CDR2 (germline): MNHNS, SASEGT. The CDR3 has 14 amino acids. The CDR3 nucleotides read TGTGCCAGCAGTGTGAGGGGTGGGAACACTGAAGCTTTCTTT. Translating it yields CASSVRGGNTEAFF.

The sample holds many counts of this clonotype. The J gene is TRBJ2-7, the V gene TRBV12-3 or TRBV12-4, with 9 bases matching TRBD1. The CDR3 consists of 15 residues. Trimming cost V 2 bases and J 5 bases; bases outside gene matches: 7. The CDR3 loop is CASSLTGTGQHEQYF. Here the CDR3 DNA reads TGTGCCAGCAGTTTAACTGGGACAGGGCAACACGAGCAGTACTTC.

This clonotype was detected many times. The chain employs TRBV6-1 and TRBJ2-1, with 9 positions matching TRBD1. Germline V CDR1 and CDR2: MNHNS, SASEGT. The CDR3 is 14 residues long. V lost 5 bases, J lost 3 bases, and 2 bases stayed unmatched. The CDR3 bases are TGTGCCAGCAGTCGACAGGGGGTCTACAATGAGCAGTTCTTC. As protein: CASSRQGVYNEQFF.

The chain carries TRBV10-3 and TRBJ1-5; 7 nucleotides agree with TRBD1. V lost 3 bases to trimming and J lost 7 bases; unmatched junction nucleotides: 3. There are 13 residues in the CDR3. Germline V gene lookup returns CDR1 ENHRY and CDR2 SYGVKD. The CDR3 is CAISEGGGQPQHF. CDR3 nucleotides: TGTGCCATCAGTGAAGGGGGCGGACAGCCCCAGCATTTT.

This clonotype was counted ten times or more. CDR3 DNA sequence: TGTGCCAGTAGTATAGGACAGGGGAGCAATCAGCCCCAGCATTTT. Amino acids: CASSIGQGSNQPQHF. The rearrangement uses TRBV19 and TRBJ1-5; TRBD1 agrees at 8 bases. Trimming took 1 base from V and 1 from J; bases not matched to a gene: 0. Germline V CDR1 and CDR2: LNHDA, SQIVND (reference sequence). The CDR3 sequence is 15 residues long.

Only a few counts were recorded for this clonotype. The chain recombines TRBV20-1 with TRBJ2-7; TRBD2 aligns across 8 bases. The V segment lost 6 bases and the J segment 5 bases; nucleotides outside the gene matches: 9. CDR3 length: 13 residues. Germline-derived CDR1 and CDR2 are DFQATT and SNEGSKA (reference sequence). The CDR3 DNA reads TGCAGTGCCCCTAGGGCGGGGGGCGACGAGCAGTACTTC. It codes for CSAPRAGGDEQYF.

The J gene is TRBJ1-5, the V gene TRBV2, with D perhaps matching TRBD1 (6 bases). The CDR3 covers 18 residues. Germline-derived CDR1 and CDR2 are SNHLY and FYNNEI. V dropped 6 bases and J dropped 5 bases, with 26 bases sitting between them. CDR3 bases: TGTGCCAGCAGCCATAGGGGGTATCCAACAGTGTACGATCAGCCCCAGCATTTT. Translated, it gives CASSHRGYPTVYDQPQHF.

About this clonotype: A much more abundant neighbour one base away suggests this may be a read error. The CDR3 sequence: CAISGSGGGNNEQFF. CDR3 nucleotide sequence: TGTGCCATCAGTGGCAGCGGGGGGGGAAACAATGAGCAGTTCTTC. V is TRBV10-3 and J is TRBJ2-1; 10 bases are a match to TRBD2. The CDR3 is made up of 15 amino acids. V shed 4 bases, J shed 5 bases, and the junction held 5 bases outside the gene matches. Germline V gene lookup returns CDR1 ENHRY and CDR2 SYGVKD.

This clonotype showed up many times. CDR3 sequence (DNA): TGTGCCAGCAGCTCCACCCTTCCAGAATCTGGGGCCAACGTCCTGACTTTC. Amino acid sequence: CASSSTLPESGANVLTF. The V call is TRBV7-8, the J call TRBJ2-6; unclear D gene. This CDR3 is 17 amino acids long. V dropped 4 bases and J dropped 1 base, with 14 bases sitting between them. Germline CDR1 SGHVS, CDR2 FQNEAQ.

This clonotype was seen ten or more times. The chain combines TRBV9 with TRBJ1-5; D unclear. Trimming took off 0 bases at V and 6 bases at J, with 13 bases between the two ends. The CDR3 is 15 amino acids. CDR1 and CDR2 (germline): SGDLS, YYNGEE. The CDR3 here is CASSVDGRTGQPQHF. The CDR3 nucleotides read TGTGCCAGCAGCGTAGACGGGCGGACGGGTCAGCCCCAGCATTTT.

This clonotype was observed a handful of times. The chain uses TRBV2 and TRBJ2-1, with D possibly matching TRBD2 (6 bases). This CDR3 is built from 16 residues. The ends were cut back, 3 bases at V and 0 bases at J, with 12 bases in the middle. CDR1 SNHLY and CDR2 FYNNEI come from the germline V gene. CDR3 DNA: TGTGCCAGCAGTGAGAGGCGGGGAAGCTCCTACAATGAGCAGTTCTTC. Protein sequence: CASSERRGSSYNEQFF.

This clonotype was detected only a few times. The gene calls are TRBV10-2 and TRBJ1-2; 12 positions agree with TRBD1. With 5 bases clipped from V and 4 bases from J, the junction kept 8 bases outside the gene matches. This CDR3 has 16 amino acids. Per the germline V gene, CDR1 is WSHSY and CDR2 is SAAADI. CDR3 DNA sequence: TGCGCCAGCAGTCCCGGGACAGGGGGCATCGGCTATGGCTACACCTTC. Protein: CASSPGTGGIGYGYTF.

This clonotype has at least ten counts. The J gene is TRBJ2-7, the V gene TRBV7-9; 11 nucleotides agree with TRBD2. The germline gives CDR1 SEHNR, CDR2 FQNEAQ (reference sequence). The V gene end was trimmed by 2 bases and the J gene end by 2 bases; junction bases not matched to a gene: 5. The CDR3 has 16 amino acids. The CDR3: CASSLTSGGHTYEQYF. CDR3 DNA sequence: TGTGCCAGCAGCTTAACTAGCGGGGGCCATACCTACGAGCAGTACTTC. The full variable domain, completed using reference TRBV7-9 and TRBJ2-7, is DTGVSQNPRHKITKRGQNVTFRCDPISEHNRLYWYRQTLGQGPEFLTYFQNEAQLEKSRLLSDRFSAERPKGSFSTLEIQRTEQGDSAMYLCASSLTSGGHTYEQYFGPGTRLTVT.

This clonotype was seen many times. The CDR3 region is CASSIKDINQPQHF. DNA for the CDR3: TGTGCCAGTAGTATTAAGGATATCAATCAGCCCCAGCATTTT. V gene TRBV19 combines with J gene TRBJ1-5; D gene ambiguous. The CDR3 runs 14 residues. Germline-derived CDR1 and CDR2 are LNHDA and SQIVND (reference sequence). The V and J ends lost 3 bases and 3 bases respectively, with 9 bases between them.

Many counts were recorded for this clonotype. The chain couples TRBV12-3 or TRBV12-4 to TRBJ2-7; a possible D gene is TRBD1 (5 bases). Trimming pared 5 bases from V and 3 bases from J, leaving 17 bases between. The CDR3 covers 15 residues. The chain's CDR3 is CASSPDRAGYYEQYF. The CDR3 coding sequence is TGTGCCAGCAGTCCAGATAGGGCAGGGTACTACGAGCAGTACTTC.

This clonotype was seen at least ten times. The chain is built from TRBV7-9 and TRBJ1-1; a weak D match, TRBD1 (6 bases). CDR3 length: 14 residues. Germline CDR1 reads SEHNR; CDR2 reads FQNEAQ (reference sequence). Trimming took 5 bases from V and 0 from J, leaving 10 bases between them. The DNA for the CDR3 is TGTGCCAGCAGCCCCGGGGGCTTGAACACTGAAGCTTTCTTT. It yields the protein CASSPGGLNTEAFF.

This clonotype appeared many times. J is TRBJ2-1 and V is TRBV7-2; D unresolved. The germline gives CDR1 SGHTA, CDR2 FQGNSA. Trimming stripped 5 bases from V and 7 bases from J, with 9 bases between. This CDR3 is 12 amino acids long. Here the CDR3 DNA reads TGTGCCAGCAGCCTACCTAGAAATGAGCAGTTCTTC. Its translation: CASSLPRNEQFF.

This clonotype has at least ten counts. V is TRBV10-3 and J is TRBJ2-1; 7 bases are a match to TRBD1. CDR3 length equals 14 residues. CDR1 and CDR2 (germline): ENHRY, SYGVKD. J gave up 4 bases and V 7 bases, and 7 bases lay outside the gene matches. CDR3 sequence reads: CAIKSGQKYNEQFF. CDR3 sequence (DNA): TGTGCCATCAAGTCGGGACAGAAATACAATGAGCAGTTCTTC.

This clonotype was seen a few times. The genes are TRBV28 and TRBJ2-2, with D perhaps matching TRBD1 or TRBD2 (6 bases each). V was shortened by 11 bases and J by 0 bases, with 16 bases between the two germline ends. The CDR3 extends over 15 amino acids. CDR1 is MDHEN, CDR2 SYDVKM, per germline. CDR3: CAAEPEGANTGELFF. CDR3 in DNA: TGTGCCGCAGAACCGGAGGGGGCGAACACCGGGGAGCTGTTTTTT.

Written as DNA, the CDR3 is TGTGCCAGCAGCCAAGATGTACCAGGGGGCTTGTCGGGGGCTTTCTTT. Its translation is CASSQDVPGGLSGAFF. The chain has TRBV3-1 and TRBJ1-1, with 8 bases aligning to TRBD1. Trimming removed 0 bases from V and 11 bases from J; junction bases left unmatched: 14. The CDR3 is 16 residues long. In germline, CDR1 is LGHDT, CDR2 YNNKEL (reference sequence).

Only a few counts were recorded for this clonotype. The chain is built from TRBV24-1 and TRBJ2-1, with TRBD1 matching 9 bases. This CDR3 is built from 14 residues. Germline CDR1 reads KGHDR; CDR2 reads SFDVKD. V lost 9 bases and J lost 5; bases outside the gene matches: 7. The CDR3 protein is CATRPGQGNNEQFF. In DNA, the CDR3 is TGTGCCACCCGCCCGGGACAGGGAAACAATGAGCAGTTCTTC.

The chain combines TRBV28 with TRBJ2-3; D perhaps matches TRBD2 (5 bases). The CDR3 totals 16 residues. The V gene lost 4 bases and the J gene lost 0 bases, with 14 bases spanning the gap. Germline loops: CDR1 MDHEN, CDR2 SYDVKM. The CDR3 is CASSSTEGSSTDTQYF. The DNA for the CDR3 is TGTGCCAGCAGTTCAACTGAGGGATCTAGCACAGATACGCAGTATTTT.

A few counts support this clonotype. The J gene is TRBJ1-5, the V gene TRBV6-5, with TRBD1 as a possible D gene (5 bases). Trimming removed 0 bases at V and 7 bases at J, with 13 bases between. This CDR3 is 15 amino acids long. Germline V gene data show CDR1 as MNHEY and CDR2 as SVGAGI. CDR3 sequence reads: CASSYSQGLGQPQHF. The CDR3 bases are TGTGCCAGCAGTTACTCGCAGGGTCTTGGACAGCCCCAGCATTTT.

This clonotype was detected ten times or more. V is TRBV7-9 and J is TRBJ1-6; 9 nucleotides align to TRBD1. The CDR3 totals 15 residues. Germline CDR1 is SEHNR and CDR2 is FQNEAQ (reference sequence). V shed 2 bases and J 7 bases; nucleotides not matched to a gene: 3. CDR3 nucleotides: TGTGCCAGCAGCTTACCTGGACAGGGGAATTCACCCCTCCACTTT. It specifies CASSLPGQGNSPLHF. Complete variable domain (other parts from reference TRBV7-9 and TRBJ1-6): DTGVSQNPRHKITKRGQNVTFRCDPISEHNRLYWYRQTLGQGPEFLTYFQNEAQLEKSRLLSDRFSAERPKGSFSTLEIQRTEQGDSAMYLCASSLPGQGNSPLHFGNGTRLTVT.

In this sample, this clonotype turned up many times. The V call is TRBV7-9, the J call TRBJ2-1, with D unresolved. V lost 5 bases to trimming and J lost 8 bases, with 7 bases between them. The CDR3 covers 11 residues. Germline CDR1 reads SEHNR; CDR2 reads FQNEAQ (reference sequence). The CDR3: CASSANYEQFF. DNA of the CDR3: TGTGCCAGCAGCGCCAACTATGAGCAGTTCTTC.

This clonotype was seen repeatedly, ten times or more. V usage is TRBV12-3 or TRBV12-4 and J usage is TRBJ2-6; TRBD1 aligns across 9 bases. Trimming cost V 3 bases and J 0 bases; bases outside gene matches: 15. The CDR3 extends over 21 amino acids. CDR3 sequence: CASSFPLPGTGSSSGANVLTF. The DNA for the CDR3 is TGTGCCAGCAGTTTCCCGCTACCGGGGACAGGGTCTAGCTCTGGGGCCAACGTCCTGACTTTC.

The rearrangement uses TRBV29-1 and TRBJ2-7, with 7 bases that match TRBD2. The V segment lost 1 base and the J segment 1 base; nucleotides outside the gene matches: 4. The CDR3 is 14 residues long. Germline lookup yields CDR1 SQVTM and CDR2 ANQGSEA. The CDR3 here is CSVEGGGGSYEQYF. The CDR3 DNA follows: TGCAGCGTTGAAGGGGGGGGGGGATCCTACGAGCAGTACTTC.